The clone carrying this TCR beta chain has only a few counts. No antigen is known for it. TCRdb's table, derived via immunoSEQ multiplex PCR, lists solely in-frame clones and lacks some. The sample lists about 70,000 clones; 80% to 90% were seen once. From germline, CDR1 is DFQATT and CDR2 SNEGSKA (reference sequence). This CDR3 comprises 11 residues. The V gene lost 6 bases and the J gene lost 6 bases, with 12 bases spanning the gap. This entry belongs to a study of OX40 agonist ivuxolimab in advanced cancers. Whole-study context: Clinicians treated patients with ivuxolimab, an agonistic anti-OX40 (CD134) antibody. Hepatocellular carcinoma, melanoma, renal cell or head and neck cancer was diagnosed in the dose-escalation patients. Study observations and caveats: With doses of 0.1 to 3.0 mg/kg, CD4+ and CD8+ blood T cells had undergone clonal expansion by week 6.

Blood samples were obtained at baseline, cycle 4 day 1, and cycle 7 day 1. The chain links TRBV20-1 to TRBJ2-7; possibly TRBD2 for D (6 bases). This TCR derives from an adult with an advanced solid tumor such as melanoma, head and neck, liver or kidney cancer. Sequenced material: CD4+ or CD8+ T cells sorted from blood, taken in a trial of the OX40 agonist ivuxolimab. The CDR3 here is CSAIGGSEQYF. The CDR3 DNA reads as TGCAGTGCGATCGGGGGTAGCGAGCAGTACTTC.